This T cell receptor beta chain was sequenced in a study of beta chain features in type 1 diabetes. Study outcomes and limitations: TCRB CDR3 length was moderately but significantly reduced in all four CD4+ subsets of Type 1 diabetes patients. A pattern of fewer insertions and more deletions at VDJ junctions was seen in type 1 diabetes patients.

Only a few counts were recorded for this clone. What it binds is unknown. Based on CD45RO/CCR7/CD25/CD127/CD95/CD27, CD4+ regulatory, stem cell-like memory, naive and central memory cells were sorted. Every sorted population was more than 98% pure. The sequenced template was cDNA made from the entire isolated RNA. This table comes from immunoSEQ multiplex PCR, and its TCRdb copy is limited to in-frame clones, with some not included. The table records about 740,000 clones, 13% of them present only once. This TCR came from a man younger than 30 with type 1 diabetes. Sequencing used naive CD4+ T cells from blood.

The CDR3 sequence is CASSTGTSGGLRNEQFF. CDR3 nucleotide sequence: TGTGCCAGTAGTACGGGGACTAGCGGGGGACTCCGCAATGAGCAGTTCTTC. J is TRBJ2-1 and V is TRBV19; 14 bases agree with TRBD2. The CDR3 contains 17 residues. CDR1 is LNHDA, CDR2 SQIVND, per germline (reference sequence). The ends lost 4 bases at V and 6 bases at J; junction bases unmatched: 8.